This section outlines one T cell receptor (beta chain) sequence together with its context. As yet, its antigen is unknown. The source of the sample is a study of CD4 T cells in relation to SARS-CoV-2 and coronaviruses. Study-level information: Convalescent donors were aged roughly 21 to 72, with median about 40 years. Shared crossreactive spike epitopes were mapped to their HLA restriction.

Naive and memory CD4+ T cells were separated from cryopreserved PBMCs. The study's findings and limits: Compared with monoreactive clones, crossreactive clones showed significantly weaker SARS-CoV-2 expansion.

Germline V gene lookup returns CDR1 GTSNPN and CDR2 SVGIG (reference sequence). V lost 0 bases and J lost 4, with 9 bases in between. CDR3 length: 13 amino acids. Using immunoSEQ multiplex PCR, the repertoire was profiled, and TCRdb retains in-frame clones only, with some absent. Here the sample spans about 37,000 clones, 80% to 90% being singletons. This TCR was sampled from an adult with COVID-19. The chain recombines TRBV30 with TRBJ2-5; tentative D call: TRBD1 (6 bases). The source material was memory CD4+ T cells from PBMCs. The DNA of the CDR3 is TGTGCCTGGAGTGTAGGGGGTAGAGAGACCCAGTACTTC. As protein: CAWSVGGRETQYF.